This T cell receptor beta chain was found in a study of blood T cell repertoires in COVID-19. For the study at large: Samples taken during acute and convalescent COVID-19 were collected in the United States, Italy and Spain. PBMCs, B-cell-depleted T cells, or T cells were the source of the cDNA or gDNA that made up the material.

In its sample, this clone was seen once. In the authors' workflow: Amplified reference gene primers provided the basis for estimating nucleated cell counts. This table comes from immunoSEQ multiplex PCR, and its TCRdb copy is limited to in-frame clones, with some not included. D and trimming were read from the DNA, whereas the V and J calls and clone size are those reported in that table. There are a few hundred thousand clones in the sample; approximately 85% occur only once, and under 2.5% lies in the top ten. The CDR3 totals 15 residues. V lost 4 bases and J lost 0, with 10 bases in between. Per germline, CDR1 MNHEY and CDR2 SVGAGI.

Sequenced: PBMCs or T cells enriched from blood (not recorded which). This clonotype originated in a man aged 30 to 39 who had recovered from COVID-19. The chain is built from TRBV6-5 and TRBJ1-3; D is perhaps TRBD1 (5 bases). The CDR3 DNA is TGTGCCAGCAGTTCAACGACAGTCTCTGGAAACACCATATATTTT. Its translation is CASSSTTVSGNTIYF.